A selection of T cell receptor beta chains follows, all from one sample in a study of blood T cell repertoires in COVID-19. Sequenced by immunoSEQ multiplex PCR; TCRdb stores in-frame clones only, minus some. The sample has 150,000 to 200,000 clones, around 80% seen once. Sequenced sample: peripheral blood. These receptors originate from an elderly woman with COVID-19, enrolled during active disease. Both conserved end residues are part of each CDR3. D genes are given only for firm matches. Clone size is shown for a subset of rows, as once, few, many or a class of expanded clone.

D	J	length	V	size	DNA	CDR3
TRBD1	TRBJ1-2	15	TRBV7-9	NA	TGTGCCAGCAGCTTGGGTGGGGACAGGGGCTATGGCTACACCTTC	CASSLGGDRGYGYTF
TRBD2	TRBJ2-7	15	TRBV9	NA	TGTGCCAGCAGCGTCCGGGACTATCCATCCTACGAGCAGTACTTC	CASSVRDYPSYEQYF
NA	TRBJ2-3	13	TRBV11-2	NA	TGTGCCAGCAGCTTAGATCGTTCCGATACGCAGTATTTT	CASSLDRSDTQYF
NA	TRBJ2-7	12	TRBV15	NA	TGTGCCACCAGCAGAGATACGGGCGAGCAGTACTTC	CATSRDTGEQYF
NA	TRBJ2-3	16	TRBV5-8	NA	TGTGCCAGCAGTCAAACAGGGACCTTGGGGACAGATACGCAGTATTTT	CASSQTGTLGTDTQYF
NA	TRBJ1-2	13	TRBV19	NA	TGTGCCACCCGGGATCGCATTAACTATGGCTACACCTTC	CATRDRINYGYTF
TRBD1	TRBJ1-3	14	TRBV7-9	NA	TGTGCCGCAGGTGGACAGGGATCTGGAAACACCATATATTTT	CAAGGQGSGNTIYF
NA	TRBJ1-1	16	TRBV5-4	few	TGTGCCAGCAGCTTGGCCGTTGGGGGCCAGAACACTGAAGCTTTCTTT	CASSLAVGGQNTEAFF
NA	TRBJ2-7	12	TRBV10-2	NA	TGCGCCAGCAGATCCCAGGTTGACGAGCAGTACTTC	CASRSQVDEQYF
NA	TRBJ2-5	13	TRBV28	NA	TGTGCCAGCAGCCGGACTTCATGGGAGACCCAGTACTTC	CASSRTSWETQYF
NA	TRBJ1-3	11	TRBV11-2	once	TGTGCCAGCAGCGCCAGGGACACCATATATTTT	CASSARDTIYF
TRBD1	TRBJ2-7	14	TRBV6-5	NA	TGTGCCAGCTCGAGATCAGGGGGCATCAACGAGCAGTACTTC	CASSRSGGINEQYF
NA	TRBJ1-1	15	TRBV5-1	many	TGCGCCAGCAGCCGTGGGTCCGGGGGGAACACTGAAGCTTTCTTT	CASSRGSGGNTEAFF
NA	TRBJ2-7	15	TRBV10-3	NA	TGTGCCATCAGCAACCGGGACTTCGATTCCTACGAGCAGTACTTC	CAISNRDFDSYEQYF
NA	TRBJ2-7	13	TRBV7-9	once	TGTGCCAGCAGCGCATGGCAGGGCTACGAGCAGTACTTC	CASSAWQGYEQYF
NA	TRBJ2-7	15	TRBV5-8	few	TGTGCCAGCAGCTTGGGGCAGGGTGGGGCCTACGAGCAGTACTTC	CASSLGQGGAYEQYF
TRBD2	TRBJ2-5	16	TRBV5-1	few	TGCGCCAGCAGCCCACAACCTAGCGGGTACCAAGAGACCCAGTACTTC	CASSPQPSGYQETQYF
TRBD2	TRBJ2-3	17	TRBV7-2	NA	TGTGCCAGCAGCTTAAGCCCAGCGGGGGACTTTGTAGATACGCAGTATTTT	CASSLSPAGDFVDTQYF
TRBD2	TRBJ2-2	15	TRBV6-2/TRBV6-3	NA	TGTGCCAGCAGTTACGGCGGGGGGAACACCGGGGAGCTGTTTTTT	CASSYGGGNTGELFF
NA	TRBJ1-4	15	TRBV27	NA	TGTGCCAGCAGTCCCACAGGGTGGACTAATGAAAAACTGTTTTTT	CASSPTGWTNEKLFF
TRBD1	TRBJ2-1	15	TRBV2	once	TGTGCCAGCAGCGCCGGACAGGGTAGGGGCAATGAGCAGTTCTTC	CASSAGQGRGNEQFF
TRBD2	TRBJ2-7	15	TRBV7-2	NA	TGTGCCAGCAGCTTAGTGACTAGCGCTGCCTACGAGCAGTACTTC	CASSLVTSAAYEQYF
TRBD1	TRBJ2-7	15	TRBV7-7	NA	TGTGCTAGCAGCTTAGGGACAGTGGGACCCTACGAGCAGTACTTC	CASSLGTVGPYEQYF
TRBD1	TRBJ1-2	16	TRBV6-6	NA	TGTGCCAGCAGTTACTTAACCCAGACAGGGGACAGTGGCTACACCTTC	CASSYLTQTGDSGYTF
TRBD2	TRBJ2-2	16	TRBV7-3	NA	TGTGCCAGCAGCTTAAGCGGGGGGGCTAACACCGGGGAGCTGTTTTTT	CASSLSGGANTGELFF
TRBD1	TRBJ1-2	12	TRBV6-5	NA	TGTGCCAGCAGTTCAAACAGGGGTGGCTACACCTTC	CASSSNRGGYTF
TRBD2	TRBJ2-1	15	TRBV28	NA	TGTGCCAGCAGTTCTGCTAGCGGGTTTTACAATGAGCAGTTCTTC	CASSSASGFYNEQFF
TRBD2	TRBJ2-4	15	TRBV9	once	TGTGCCAGCAGCGTGCTAGCGGGAGAGGGAAACATTCAGTACTTC	CASSVLAGEGNIQYF
TRBD2	TRBJ2-2	14	TRBV29-1	NA	TGCAGCGTGGTCGGGACTACCAACACCGGGGAGCTGTTTTTT	CSVVGTTNTGELFF
TRBD2	TRBJ2-3	18	TRBV4-3	NA	TGCGCCAGCAGCCAAGGGATATGGACTAGCGGGGCCACAGATACGCAGTATTTT	CASSQGIWTSGATDTQYF
NA	TRBJ2-3	14	TRBV3-1/TRBV3-2	NA	TGTGCCAGCAGCCAAGGTGTAAGAGCGGATACGCAGTATTTT	CASSQGVRADTQYF
NA	TRBJ2-1	15	TRBV19	NA	TGTGCCAGTAGTATAGAGTCTCGAGGGGGTAATGAGCAGTTCTTC	CASSIESRGGNEQFF
NA	TRBJ1-4	15	TRBV4-3	few	TGCGCCAGCAGCCAAGACACCGGGTCTAATGAAAAACTGTTTTTT	CASSQDTGSNEKLFF
NA	TRBJ1-2	12	TRBV2	NA	TGTGCCACCCGACAGGAGGACTATGGCTACACCTTC	CATRQEDYGYTF
TRBD2	TRBJ2-5	16	TRBV2	NA	TGTGCCAGCAGTGAAGCGCTTCCGGGACTAGAGGAGACCCAGTACTTC	CASSEALPGLEETQYF
TRBD1	TRBJ1-2	13	TRBV11-2	NA	TGTGCCAGCAGCTTTCAGGGGGCGAGAGGCTACACCTTC	CASSFQGARGYTF
NA	TRBJ2-3	14	TRBV7-9	NA	TGTGCCAGCAGCTTAGGGGCACGGGGTGATGCGCAGTATTTT	CASSLGARGDAQYF
NA	TRBJ1-2	11	TRBV20-1	NA	TGCAGTGCTAAATCCCTCTATGGCTACACCTTC	CSAKSLYGYTF
NA	TRBJ2-2	17	TRBV9	once	TGTGCCAGCAGCGTAGGTCCGGGGGGCTCGAGCACCGGGGAGCTGTTTTTT	CASSVGPGGSSTGELFF
TRBD1	TRBJ1-2	14	TRBV13	once	TGTGCCAGCAGGGCCGGACAGGGTATTTATGGCTACACCTTC	CASRAGQGIYGYTF
NA	TRBJ2-7	15	TRBV4-1	NA	TGCGCCAGCAGCCCCGGGACTTCTACTCCCTACGAGCAGTACTTC	CASSPGTSTPYEQYF
NA	TRBJ2-2	13	TRBV18	once	TGTGCCAGCTCACCGCACAACGCCGGGGAGCTGTTTTTT	CASSPHNAGELFF
TRBD1	TRBJ1-1	13	TRBV6-5	NA	TGTGCCAGCAGTTCGACAGGGTACACTGAAGCTTTCTTT	CASSSTGYTEAFF
TRBD1	TRBJ1-3	16	TRBV18	NA	TGTGCCAGCTCACCGGGACAGGGGGGCTTCGGAAACACCATATATTTT	CASSPGQGGFGNTIYF
NA	TRBJ2-7	15	TRBV19	few	TGTGCCAGTAGTATAAGGGCAGGGGAGTCCTACGAGCAGTACTTC	CASSIRAGESYEQYF
NA	TRBJ2-1	15	TRBV29-1	few	TGCAGCGTTCTTGGAGGGAGACGCCCCTTCAATGAGCAGTTCTTC	CSVLGGRRPFNEQFF
NA	TRBJ1-2	12	TRBV6-5	once	TGTGCCAGCAGTTACTCGAAATCAGGGAAGGCCTTC	CASSYSKSGKAF
NA	TRBJ1-5	13	TRBV18	NA	TGTGCCAGCTCTCCGGGGGGCGAACAGCCCCAGCATTTT	CASSPGGEQPQHF
NA	TRBJ1-5	15	TRBV15	NA	TGTGCCACCAGCAGAGCCCGACAGGACAATCAGCCCCAGCATTTT	CATSRARQDNQPQHF
NA	TRBJ1-2	15	TRBV15	NA	TGTGCCACCAGCAGAGGGGGGGATTCAGTGGGTGGCTACACCTTC	CATSRGGDSVGGYTF
TRBD1	TRBJ1-2	15	TRBV7-3	NA	TGTGCCAGCAGCTCGACAGGGGGACTCGACTATGGCTACACCTTC	CASSSTGGLDYGYTF
NA	TRBJ2-1	13	TRBV7-9	NA	TGTGCCAGCAGCTCCCGACAGTACAATGAGCAGTTCTTC	CASSSRQYNEQFF